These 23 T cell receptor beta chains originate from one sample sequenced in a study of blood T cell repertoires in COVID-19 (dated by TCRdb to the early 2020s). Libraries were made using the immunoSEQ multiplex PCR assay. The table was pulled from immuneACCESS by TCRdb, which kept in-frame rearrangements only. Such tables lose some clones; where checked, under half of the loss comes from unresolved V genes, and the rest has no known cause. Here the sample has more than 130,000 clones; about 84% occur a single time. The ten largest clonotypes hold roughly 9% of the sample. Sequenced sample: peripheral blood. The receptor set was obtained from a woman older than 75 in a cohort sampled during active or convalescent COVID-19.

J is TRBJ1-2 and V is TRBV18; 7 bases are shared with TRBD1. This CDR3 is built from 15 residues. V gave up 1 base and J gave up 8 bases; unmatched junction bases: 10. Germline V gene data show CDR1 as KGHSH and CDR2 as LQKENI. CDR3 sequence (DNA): TGTGCCAGCTCACCACTCAAACAGGGGAATGTCGGCTACACCTTC. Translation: CASSPLKQGNVGYTF.

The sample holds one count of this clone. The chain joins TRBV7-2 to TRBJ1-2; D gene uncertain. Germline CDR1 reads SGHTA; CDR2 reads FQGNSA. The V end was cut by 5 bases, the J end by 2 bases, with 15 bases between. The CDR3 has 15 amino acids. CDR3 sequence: CASSPRRESNYGYTF. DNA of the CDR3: TGTGCCAGCAGCCCACGACGGGAATCGAACTATGGCTACACCTTC. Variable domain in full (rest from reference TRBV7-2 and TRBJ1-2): GAGVSQSPSNKVTEKGKDVELRCDPISGHTALYWYRQSLGQGLEFLIYFQGNSAPDKSGLPSDRFSAERTGGSVSTLTIQRTQQEDSAVYLCASSPRRESNYGYTFGSGTRLTVV.

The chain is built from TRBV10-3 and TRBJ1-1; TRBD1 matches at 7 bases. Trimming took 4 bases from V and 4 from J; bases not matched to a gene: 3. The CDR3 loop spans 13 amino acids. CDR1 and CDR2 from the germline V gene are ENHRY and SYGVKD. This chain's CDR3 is CAISASGGTEAFF. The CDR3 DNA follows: TGTGCCATCAGTGCATCAGGGGGCACTGAAGCTTTCTTT.

The CDR3 DNA follows: TGTGCCAGCAGTAACGACAGGGGGCGGAATGAAAAACTGTTTTTT. Encoded protein: CASSNDRGRNEKLFF. The rearrangement joins TRBV6-5 to TRBJ1-4; 10 nucleotides match TRBD1. V dropped 5 bases and J dropped 5; count of bases not matched to a gene: 5. CDR3 length equals 15 residues. Germline V gene sequence: CDR1 MNHEY, CDR2 SVGAGI.

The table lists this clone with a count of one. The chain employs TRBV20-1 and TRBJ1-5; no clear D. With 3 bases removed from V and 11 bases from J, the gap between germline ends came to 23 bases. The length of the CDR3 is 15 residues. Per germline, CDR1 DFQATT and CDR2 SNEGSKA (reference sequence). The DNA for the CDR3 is TGCAGTGCTAGTCAGAGCGGCCGGGCTAGCGGGTCCCAGCATTTT. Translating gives CSASQSGRASGSQHF.

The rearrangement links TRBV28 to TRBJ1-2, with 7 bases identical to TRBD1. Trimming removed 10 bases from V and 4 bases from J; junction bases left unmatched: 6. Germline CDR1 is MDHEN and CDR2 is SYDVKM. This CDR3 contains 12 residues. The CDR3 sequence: CANGDSFYGYTF. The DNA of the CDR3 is TGTGCCAACGGGGACAGCTTCTATGGCTACACCTTC.

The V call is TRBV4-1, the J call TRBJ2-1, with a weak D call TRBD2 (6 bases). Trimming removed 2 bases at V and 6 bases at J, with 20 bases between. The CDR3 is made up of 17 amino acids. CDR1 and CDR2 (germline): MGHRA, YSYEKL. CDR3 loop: CASSQSLGRKGGNEQFF. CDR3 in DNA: TGCGCCAGCAGCCAATCACTCGGTAGGAAGGGAGGCAATGAGCAGTTCTTC.

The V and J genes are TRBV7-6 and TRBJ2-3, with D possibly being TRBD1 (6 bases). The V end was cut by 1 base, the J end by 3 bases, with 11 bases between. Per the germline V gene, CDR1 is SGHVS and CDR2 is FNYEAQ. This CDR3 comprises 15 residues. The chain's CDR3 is CASSLGGGGTDTQYF. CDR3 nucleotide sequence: TGTGCCAGCAGCTTAGGAGGGGGTGGGACAGATACGCAGTATTTT.

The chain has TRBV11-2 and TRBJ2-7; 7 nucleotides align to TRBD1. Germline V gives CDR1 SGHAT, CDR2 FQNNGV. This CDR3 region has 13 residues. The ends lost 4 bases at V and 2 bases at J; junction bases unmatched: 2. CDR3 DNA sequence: TGTGCCAGCAGCTGGACAGGAGCCTACGAGCAGTACTTC. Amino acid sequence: CASSWTGAYEQYF.

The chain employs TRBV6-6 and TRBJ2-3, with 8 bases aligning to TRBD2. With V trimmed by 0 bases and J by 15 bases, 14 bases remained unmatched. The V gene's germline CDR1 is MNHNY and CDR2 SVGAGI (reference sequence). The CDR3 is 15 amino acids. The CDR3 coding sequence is TGTGCCAGCAGTTACTCGAGGACTAGCAGTTCCGGCTTCTATTTT. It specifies CASSYSRTSSSGFYF.

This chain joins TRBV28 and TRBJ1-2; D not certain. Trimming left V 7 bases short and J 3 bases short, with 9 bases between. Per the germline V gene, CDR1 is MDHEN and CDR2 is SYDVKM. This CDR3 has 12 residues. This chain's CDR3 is CASTTSYYGYTF. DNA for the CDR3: TGTGCCAGCACTACCTCTTACTATGGCTACACCTTC.

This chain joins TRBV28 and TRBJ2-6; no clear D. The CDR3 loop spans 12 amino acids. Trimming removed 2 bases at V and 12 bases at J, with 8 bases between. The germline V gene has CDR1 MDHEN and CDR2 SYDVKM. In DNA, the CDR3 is TGTGCCAGCAGTTTACCGAGTCTCGTCCTGACTTTC. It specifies CASSLPSLVLTF.

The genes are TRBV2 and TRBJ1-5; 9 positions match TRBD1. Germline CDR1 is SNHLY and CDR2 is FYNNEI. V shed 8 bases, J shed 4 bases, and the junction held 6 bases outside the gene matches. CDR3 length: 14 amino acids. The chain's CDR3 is CASHRGRGNQPQHF. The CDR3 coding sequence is TGTGCCAGCCACAGGGGGCGGGGGAATCAGCCCCAGCATTTT.

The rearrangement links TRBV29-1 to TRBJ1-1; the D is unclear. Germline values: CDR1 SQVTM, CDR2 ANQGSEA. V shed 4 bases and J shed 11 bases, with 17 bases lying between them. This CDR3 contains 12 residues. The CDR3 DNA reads TGCAGCGTTGTTACCGGGAGTCCGGGGGCTTTCTTT. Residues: CSVVTGSPGAFF.

CDR3: CASSERGDSPLHF. The CDR3 DNA reads TGTGCCAGCAGTGAAAGGGGCGATTCACCCCTCCACTTT. The chain recombines TRBV2 with TRBJ1-6, with a possible D match to TRBD1 (5 bases). The germline V gene encodes CDR1 SNHLY and CDR2 FYNNEI. Deletions cut 2 bases from V and 8 bases from J, with 7 bases between. The CDR3 totals 13 residues.

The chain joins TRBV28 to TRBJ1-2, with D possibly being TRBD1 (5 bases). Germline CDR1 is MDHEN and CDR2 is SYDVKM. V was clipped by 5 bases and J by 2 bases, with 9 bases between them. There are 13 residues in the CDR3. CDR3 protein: CASSRDRNYGYTF. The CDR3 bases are TGTGCCAGCAGTCGCGACAGAAACTATGGCTACACCTTC.

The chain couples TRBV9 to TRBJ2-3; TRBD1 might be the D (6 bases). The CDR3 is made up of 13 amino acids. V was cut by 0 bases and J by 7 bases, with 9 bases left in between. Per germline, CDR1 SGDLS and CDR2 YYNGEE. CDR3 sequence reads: CASSVEGTNTQYF. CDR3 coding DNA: TGTGCCAGCAGCGTAGAAGGGACAAATACGCAGTATTTT.

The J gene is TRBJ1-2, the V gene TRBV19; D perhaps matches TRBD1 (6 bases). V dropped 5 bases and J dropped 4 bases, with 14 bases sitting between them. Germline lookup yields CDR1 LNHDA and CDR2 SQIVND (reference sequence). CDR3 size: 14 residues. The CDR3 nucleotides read TGTGCCAGTAGTCCCCGACAGGAAACCTATGGCTACACCTTC. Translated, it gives CASSPRQETYGYTF.

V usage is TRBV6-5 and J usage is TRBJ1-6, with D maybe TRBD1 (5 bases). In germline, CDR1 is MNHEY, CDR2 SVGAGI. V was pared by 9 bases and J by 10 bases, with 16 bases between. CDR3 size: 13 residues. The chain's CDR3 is CASSRARDSPLHF. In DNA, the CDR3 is TGTGCCAGTAGTCGGGCGCGGGACTCACCCCTCCACTTT.

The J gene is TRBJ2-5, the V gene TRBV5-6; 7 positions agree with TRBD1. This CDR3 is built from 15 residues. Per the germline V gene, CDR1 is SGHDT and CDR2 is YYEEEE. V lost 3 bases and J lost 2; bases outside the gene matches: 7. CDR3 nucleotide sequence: TGTGCCAGCAGCTCCGCTCCAGGGGGTCAAGAGACCCAGTACTTC. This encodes CASSSAPGGQETQYF.

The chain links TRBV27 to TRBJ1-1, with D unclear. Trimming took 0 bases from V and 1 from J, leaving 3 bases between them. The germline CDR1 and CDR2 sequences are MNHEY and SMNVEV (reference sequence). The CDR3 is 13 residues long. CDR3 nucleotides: TGTGCCAGCAGTTTATCTAGGAACACTGAAGCTTTCTTT. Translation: CASSLSRNTEAFF.

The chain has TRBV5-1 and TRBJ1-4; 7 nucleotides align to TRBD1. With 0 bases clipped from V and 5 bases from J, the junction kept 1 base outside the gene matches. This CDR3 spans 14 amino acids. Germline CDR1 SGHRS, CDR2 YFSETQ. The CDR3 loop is CASSLGDSNEKLFF. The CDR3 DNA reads TGCGCCAGCAGCTTGGGGGACAGCAATGAAAAACTGTTTTTT.

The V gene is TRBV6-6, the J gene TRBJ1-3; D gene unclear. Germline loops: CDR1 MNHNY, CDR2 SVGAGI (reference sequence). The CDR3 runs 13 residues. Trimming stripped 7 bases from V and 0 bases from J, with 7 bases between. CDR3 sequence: CASTRVSGNTIYF. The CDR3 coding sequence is TGTGCCAGCACACGGGTCTCTGGAAACACCATATATTTT.